The rows below give T cell receptor beta chains drawn from one sample of a study of blood T cells in healthy people across ages. TCRdb recomputed calls from the 5' RACE reads with MiXCR, one row per CDR3 protein. The sample lists about 510,000 distinct CDR3 sequences, about 29% occurring once. This sample also belongs to another study, concerning T cells of mothers and their children.

The sequenced sample was blood. The receptor set was obtained from a boy between 2 and 10 years old in good health. Both conserved end residues are part of each CDR3. D genes are given only for firm matches. Part of the rows lack a size; the others show once, few, many or a class for expanded clones.

>TRBJ1-2|TRBV11-2|NA|TRBD1
TGTGCCAGCAGCCGTCTTTCGGGGCGCAGGGGGTTCTATGGCTACACCTTC
CASSRLSGRRGFYGYTF
>TRBJ2-7|TRBV27|few|NA
TGTGCCAGCAGTTTCCGGGGTCTCCCGATCCCGTTCGAGCAGTACTTC
CASSFRGLPIPFEQYF
>TRBJ2-3|TRBV10-3|NA|NA
TGTGCCATCATGGGCACAGATACGCAGTATTTT
CAIMGTDTQYF
>TRBJ2-6|TRBV4-3|many|NA
TGCGCCAGCAGCCAAGATACAGACTCTGGGGCCAACGTCCTGACTTTC
CASSQDTDSGANVLTF
>TRBJ2-7|TRBV6-6|NA|NA
TGTGCCAGCAGCAAGACCCTAGCGAGGGACTACGAGCAGTACTTC
CASSKTLARDYEQYF
>TRBJ2-6|TRBV10-3|few|NA
TGTGCCATCAGCCCGAGGAGATCTGGGGCCAACGTCCTGACTTTC
CAISPRRSGANVLTF
>TRBJ2-5|TRBV15|NA|TRBD1
TGTGCCACCAGCAGAGACAGGGGGTGGACAGAGACCCAGTACTTC
CATSRDRGWTETQYF
>TRBJ1-5|TRBV12-5|NA|NA
TGTGCTAGTGGTTTTACGCAGCCCCAGCATTTT
CASGFTQPQHF
>TRBJ2-5|TRBV21-1|NA|NA
TGTGCCAGCAGCAAAGTGGTGCGCGGACAGTGGGAGACCCAGTACTTC
CASSKVVRGQWETQYF
>TRBJ2-3|TRBV11-2|NA|NA
TGTGCCAGCAGCTTAGATCCGCAGGGAAGCACAGATACGCAGTATTTT
CASSLDPQGSTDTQYF
>TRBJ2-7|TRBV4-3|few|TRBD2
TGCGCCAGCAGCCAAGAAGCCCTAGCGGGAGGAGGCGAGCAGTACTTC
CASSQEALAGGGEQYF
>TRBJ2-5|TRBV29-1|NA|NA
TGCAGCGCTGAGACCCACGGGGAGACCCAGTACTTC
CSAETHGETQYF
>TRBJ2-3|TRBV3-1|NA|TRBD2
TGTGCCAGCAGCCACAGACTAGCGGGAGCAGATACGCAGTATTTT
CASSHRLAGADTQYF
>TRBJ1-1|TRBV9|few|NA
TGTGCCAGCAGCTCTAGGAACACTGAAGCTTTCTTT
CASSSRNTEAFF
>TRBJ1-2|TRBV7-2|few|NA
TGTGCCAGCAGCTCAGTAGGGGGTCCGTATGGCTACACCTTC
CASSSVGGPYGYTF
>TRBJ1-4|TRBV7-9|NA|NA
TGTGCCAGCAGCTCAACCGACGGGGACTCTGAAAAACTGTTTTTT
CASSSTDGDSEKLFF
>TRBJ2-2|TRBV10-3|few|NA
TGTGCCATCAGTCTACAACAGAGCCGCTCATCGTCCGGGGAGCTGTTTTTT
CAISLQQSRSSSGELFF
>TRBJ2-7|TRBV29-1|NA|TRBD1
TGCAGCGTTGAAGAGAGCCCCGGGACAGGTCTCGAGCAGTACTTC
CSVEESPGTGLEQYF
>TRBJ2-2|TRBV10-2|NA|TRBD2
TGCGCCAGCCGGACTAGCGGGGGGGTCGGCGGGGAGCTGTTTTTT
CASRTSGGVGGELFF
>TRBJ2-2|TRBV20-1|NA|NA
TGCAGTGCTGGGCCAAACACCGGGGAGCTGTTTTTT
CSAGPNTGELFF
>TRBJ2-3|TRBV24-1|few|NA
TGTGCCACCAGTGATTTTTGGGCAGATACGCAGTATTTT
CATSDFWADTQYF
>TRBJ2-2|TRBV5-1|few|NA
TGCGCCAGCAGCTTGGCAGACAGGGAGGACACCGGGGAGCTGTTTTTT
CASSLADREDTGELFF
>TRBJ2-2|TRBV10-1|few|NA
TGCGCCAGCAGTGGGACAGCTCGAGCCGGGGAGCTGTTTTTT
CASSGTARAGELFF
>TRBJ2-1|TRBV7-9|few|NA
TGTGCCAGCAGCACCATACTAGGGTCCTCCTACAATGAGCAGTTCTTC
CASSTILGSSYNEQFF
>TRBJ1-1|TRBV7-2|NA|NA
TGTGCCAGCAGCTTAGCTGGCCCTGTGAACACTGAAGCTTTCTTT
CASSLAGPVNTEAFF
>TRBJ2-7|TRBV29-1|NA|NA
TGCAGCGTTCGGATTACGAGCGAGCAGTACTTC
CSVRITSEQYF
>TRBJ2-7|TRBV30|NA|TRBD1
TGTGCCTGGGTAGGACAGGCCCTAGGGGAGCAGTACTTC
CAWVGQALGEQYF
>TRBJ2-6|TRBV5-1|few|NA
TGCGCCAGCAGGGAGGGTTCGGCCCCTGGGGCCAACGTCCTGACTTTC
CASREGSAPGANVLTF
>TRBJ2-7|TRBV4-3|many|TRBD1
TGCGCCAGCAGCCATGGGACAGGAGGGCTCTACGAGCAGTACTTC
CASSHGTGGLYEQYF
>TRBJ2-7|TRBV15|few|NA
TGTGCCACCAGCAGAGATAAGGGACTTACCTACGAGCAGTACTTC
CATSRDKGLTYEQYF
>TRBJ2-1|TRBV6-5|NA|NA
TGTGCCAGCAGTTACTCGAGTGGGGGGGCGTGGAATGAGCAGTTCTTC
CASSYSSGGAWNEQFF
>TRBJ2-1|TRBV20-1|once|NA
TGCAGTGCCGGGGGACGGTACAATGAGCAGTTCTTC
CSAGGRYNEQFF
>TRBJ2-2|TRBV12-3/TRBV12-4|once|NA
TGTGCCATCAAACGGGGGCTAGCGGCCACCGGGGAGCTGTTTTTT
CAIKRGLAATGELFF
>TRBJ2-3|TRBV29-1|NA|TRBD2
TGCAGCGTTGAAGAAGGGACTAGCGGGCCCCTGTCAGATACGCAGTATTTT
CSVEEGTSGPLSDTQYF
>TRBJ2-7|TRBV11-3|few|NA
TGTGCCAGCAGCTTAAGCGGCAGCGGCGAGCAGTACTTC
CASSLSGSGEQYF
>TRBJ2-1|TRBV6-6|NA|NA
TGTGCCAGCAGTTACCGGTCTAATCCCTACAATGAGCAGTTCTTC
CASSYRSNPYNEQFF
>TRBJ1-1|TRBV19|NA|NA
TGTACCAGTAGTCCCCTAGGGGTCGGGATCACTGAAGCTTTCTTT
CTSSPLGVGITEAFF
>TRBJ2-1|TRBV11-2|once|TRBD2
TGTGCCAGCAGCCCAATAGCGGGGTCGAGGGGCAATGAGCAGTTCTTC
CASSPIAGSRGNEQFF
>TRBJ1-1|TRBV29-1|NA|NA
TGCAGCGTCCTCCCGCTACTGAGGGGAGCTGAAGCTTTCTTT
CSVLPLLRGAEAFF
>TRBJ2-5|TRBV9|few|TRBD2
TGTGCCAGCAGCGCAGGCCTAGCGGGGGGCCTGGAGACCCAGTACTTC
CASSAGLAGGLETQYF
>TRBJ2-7|TRBV27|NA|TRBD2
TGTGCCAGCAGCCCGGGACTACCCCTGGTGGAGCAGTACTTC
CASSPGLPLVEQYF
>TRBJ2-5|TRBV24-1|NA|TRBD1
TGTGCCACCAGTGATACCGACAGGGGAGGCCAAGAGACCCAGTACTTC
CATSDTDRGGQETQYF
>TRBJ1-5|TRBV2|NA|NA
TGTGCCAGCAGTAGAACCGCAGGGGTAAATCAGCCCCAGCATTTT
CASSRTAGVNQPQHF
>TRBJ1-1|TRBV29-1|NA|NA
TGCAGCGTTCTACCTCAGACCTACCCCTTTTCAGGGGCTTTCTTT
CSVLPQTYPFSGAFF
>TRBJ2-5|TRBV12-3/TRBV12-4|few|NA
TGTGCCAGCAGTTTAACTAGCCTCCTGAGGACCCAGTACTTC
CASSLTSLLRTQYF
>TRBJ1-4|TRBV7-9|NA|NA
TGTGCCAGCAGCCCGTCAGGGGAATGGGGTGAAAAACTGTTTTTT
CASSPSGEWGEKLFF
>TRBJ2-1|TRBV9|NA|NA
TGTGCCAGCAGCGGGGACCGAAATGAGCAGTTCTTC
CASSGDRNEQFF
>TRBJ2-7|TRBV25-1|NA|TRBD2
TGTGCCAGCAGTGGGGTTGCAGGGCGGGAGAGGGGCGACGAGCAGTACTTC
CASSGVAGRERGDEQYF
>TRBJ1-2|TRBV12-3/TRBV12-4|NA|NA
TGTGCCAGCAGTCAGACTACTAACTATGGCTACACCTTC
CASSQTTNYGYTF
>TRBJ2-7|TRBV10-3|NA|NA
TGTGCCATCAGCGGGACGGGGCGGTACGAGCAGTACTTC
CAISGTGRYEQYF
>TRBJ1-4|TRBV25-1|NA|NA
TGTGCCAGCAGTGATTTAAATGGGAGATCCGGCCGGTCGGAAAAACTGTTTTTT
CASSDLNGRSGRSEKLFF
>TRBJ2-7|TRBV7-2|few|TRBD2
TGTGCCAGCAGCCAAAGACTAGCATCCGAGCAGTACTTC
CASSQRLASEQYF
>TRBJ1-2|TRBV7-2|NA|TRBD1
TGTGCCAGCAGCTTAATGGTGGGGACAGGGGGCTATGGCTACACCTTC
CASSLMVGTGGYGYTF
>TRBJ2-6|TRBV6-2/TRBV6-3|few|NA
TGTGCCAGCAGTTACGACGTACTGGGGAGCTCTGGGGCCAACGTCCTGACTTTC
CASSYDVLGSSGANVLTF
>TRBJ2-5|TRBV27|NA|NA
TGTGCCAGCAGTCAGCGGACACCTAATTGGCAAGAGACCCAGTACTTC
CASSQRTPNWQETQYF